The subject of this entry is one T cell receptor beta chain. This sample stems from a study of blood T cell repertoires in COVID-19. Only in-frame clones appear in the TCRdb table, and some are missing; sequencing was by immunoSEQ multiplex PCR. The sample carries hundreds of thousands of clones, roughly 83% recorded once. Per germline, CDR1 LGHNA and CDR2 YNFKEQ. The junction had 7 bases not matched to a gene; V was cut back by 0 bases and J by 0 bases. The CDR3 is 18 amino acids. Source material: peripheral blood. This TCR derives from a woman over 75 with COVID-19, enrolled during active disease. The chain is built from TRBV4-2 and TRBJ1-5, with 8 bases identical to TRBD1. The DNA of the CDR3 is TGTGCCAGCAGCCAAGAGGGGAACAGGGGGGATAGCAATCAGCCCCAGCATTTT. This translates into CASSQEGNRGDSNQPQHF.